The rows below give T cell receptor beta chains drawn from one sample of a study of blood T cell repertoires in COVID-19. The table came from immunoSEQ multiplex PCR; TCRdb's copy has only in-frame clones and leaves some out. Of 40,000 to 45,000 clones in the sample, just over 85% were seen once. What was sequenced was peripheral blood. These receptors were collected from a man aged 55 to 70 with active COVID-19. The CDR3 runs from the conserved cysteine through the conserved F or W. Fields, in order: clone size, D gene, V gene, J gene, CDR3 protein, CDR3 DNA. D genes are given only for firm matches. Only some rows state a clone size, as once, few, many or a class for expanded clones.

>.|TRBD2|TRBV6-2/TRBV6-3|TRBJ2-3
CASSEGTSRLTGYTDTQYF
TGTGCCAGCAGTGAGGGGACTAGTAGACTCACCGGCTACACAGATACGCAGTATTTT
>few|.|TRBV7-6|TRBJ1-2
CASSFFEGDGYTF
TGTGCCAGCAGCTTCTTCGAGGGGGATGGCTACACCTTC
>.|TRBD1|TRBV10-3|TRBJ2-2
CAISGQGAFKDTGELFF
TGTGCCATCAGCGGACAGGGGGCATTTAAAGACACCGGGGAGCTGTTTTTT
>once|TRBD1|TRBV7-2|TRBJ1-2
CASSLLLIGGDYTF
TGTGCCAGCAGCTTGCTGTTGATAGGGGGCGACTACACCTTC
>.|.|TRBV6-1|TRBJ2-3
CASSERSTDTQYF
TGTGCCAGCAGTGAGCGGTCCACAGATACGCAGTATTTT
>.|TRBD2|TRBV5-1|TRBJ2-1
CASSLATSGANEQFF
TGCGCCAGCAGCTTGGCTACTAGCGGGGCCAATGAGCAGTTCTTC
>.|.|TRBV5-1|TRBJ2-5
CASSQPGTSETQYF
TGCGCCAGCAGCCAACCCGGGACATCCGAGACCCAGTACTTC
>.|.|TRBV21-1|TRBJ2-7
CASSKGTAYEQYF
TGTGCCAGCAGCAAAGGGACAGCCTACGAGCAGTACTTC
>.|.|TRBV4-3|TRBJ2-7
CASSQEWNRVDEQYF
TGCGCCAGCAGCCAAGAGTGGAACAGGGTAGACGAGCAGTACTTC
>.|.|TRBV4-1|TRBJ1-2
CASSKGLYAYGYTF
TGCGCCAGCAGCAAAGGGCTTTACGCCTATGGCTACACCTTC